This TCR beta chain was found in a study of T-cell reconstitution after alpha-beta-depleted transplantation in children. This clonotype was seen a few times. The TCRbeta library was prepared with unique molecular identifiers. Each CDR3 protein gets one entry after TCRdb re-called the PCR reads with MiXCR. The table includes more than 450,000 distinct CDR3 sequences, around 16% detected once. Source: PBMCs from the stem cell graft donor, taken from the stem cell graft. The TCR sequence derives from a human donor who donated a stem cell graft to a child with acute lymphoblastic leukemia.

The CDR3 DNA follows: TGTGCCAGCAGTTACGGGGTCACCCCGAACACTGAAGCTTTCTTT. Translating it yields CASSYGVTPNTEAFF. This rearrangement joins TRBV6-5 to TRBJ1-1; no firm D call. The CDR3 consists of 15 residues. The V end was cut by 2 bases, the J end by 1 base, with 11 bases between. CDR1 and CDR2 (germline): MNHEY, SVGAGI.